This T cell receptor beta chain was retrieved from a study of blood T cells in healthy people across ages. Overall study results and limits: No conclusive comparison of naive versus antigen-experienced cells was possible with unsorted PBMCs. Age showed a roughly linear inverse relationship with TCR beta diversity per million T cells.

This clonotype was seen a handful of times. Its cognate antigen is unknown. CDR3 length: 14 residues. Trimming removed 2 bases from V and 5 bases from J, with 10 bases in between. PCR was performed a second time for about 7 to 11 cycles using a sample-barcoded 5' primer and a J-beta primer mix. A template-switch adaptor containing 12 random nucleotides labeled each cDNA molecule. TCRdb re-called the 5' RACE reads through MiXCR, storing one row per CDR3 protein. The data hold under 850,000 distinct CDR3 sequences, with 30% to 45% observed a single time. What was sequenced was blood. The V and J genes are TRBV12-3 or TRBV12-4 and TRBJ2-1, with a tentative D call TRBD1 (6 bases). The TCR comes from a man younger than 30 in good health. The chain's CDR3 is CASSLWGQHNEQFF. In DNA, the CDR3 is TGTGCCAGCAGTTTATGGGGGCAGCACAATGAGCAGTTCTTC.